This record concerns one TCR beta chain sequence. Profiled with immunoSEQ multiplex PCR; TCRdb holds only in-frame clones, not every one. This repertoire shows about 100,000 clones, about 89% found once; its top ten account for roughly 3.3%. CDR1 is SGHTA and CDR2 is FQGNSA in the germline V gene. Trimming took off 4 bases at V and 2 bases at J, with 15 bases between the two ends. This CDR3 contains 15 residues. These data originate in a study of T cell responses to AZD1222 COVID-19 vaccine. The V call is TRBV7-2, the J call TRBJ2-7; D is unresolved. The source material was peripheral blood, sampled 28 days after the second dose of the MenACWY control vaccine. The sequence came from an adult who received the MenACWY meningococcal vaccine as a control. This chain's CDR3 is CASSSARVLTYEQYF. The CDR3 nucleotides are TGTGCCAGCAGCTCAGCCCGGGTCCTAACCTACGAGCAGTACTTC.